The next 7 T cell receptor beta chains were all read from a single sample in a study of CD8+CD57+ T cells in acquired aplastic anemia. Researchers used genomic DNA as the template to profile TCR beta VDJ and CDR3. TCRdb used MiXCR to reprocess the reads, holding one entry per CDR3 protein. The repertoire holds about 190,000 distinct CDR3 sequences, with more than 45% as singletons. Those patients picked for sequencing had displayed CD8+CD57+ cell expansion on flow cytometry. What was sequenced was sorted CD4+, CD8+, or CD8+CD57+ T cells (not recorded which) from PBMCs. These TCRs come from a human donor with aplastic anemia.

J is TRBJ1-2 and V is TRBV29-1; D gene unclear. Trimming took off 4 bases at V and 0 bases at J, with 9 bases between the two ends. Germline V gene sequence: CDR1 SQVTM, CDR2 ANQGSEA. The CDR3 is made up of 13 amino acids. The DNA for the CDR3 is TGCAGCGTTGGAAAAGGAGCTAACTATGGCTACACCTTC. As protein: CSVGKGANYGYTF.

Many counts were recorded for this clonotype. The chain couples TRBV12-3 or TRBV12-4 to TRBJ2-1, with TRBD2 identical over 8 bases. This CDR3 spans 19 amino acids. The J segment lost 0 bases and the V segment lost 7 bases, leaving 17 bases of the junction unmatched. This chain's CDR3 is CASTPLPTGGPYSYNEQFF. The DNA of the CDR3 is TGTGCCAGCACCCCTCTACCCACGGGGGGGCCATACTCCTACAATGAGCAGTTCTTC.

This clonotype was observed a few times. This chain links TRBV2 with TRBJ2-7; TRBD1 matches at 12 bases. Per germline, CDR1 SNHLY and CDR2 FYNNEI. Trimming took 6 bases from V and 4 from J; bases not matched to a gene: 7. The CDR3 runs 15 residues. CDR3 loop: CASRGTGGKHYEQYF. In DNA form, the CDR3 reads TGTGCCAGCAGAGGGACAGGGGGCAAGCATTACGAGCAGTACTTC.

This clonotype was recorded many times. This sequence joins TRBV7-9 and TRBJ2-5, with D tentatively TRBD2 (5 bases). From germline, CDR1 is SEHNR and CDR2 FQNEAQ (reference sequence). Deletions cut 2 bases from V and 5 bases from J, with 18 bases between. The CDR3 consists of 16 residues. The CDR3 spells CASSLTGRGTLETQYF. For the CDR3, the DNA is TGTGCCAGCAGCTTAACCGGACGGGGAACCTTGGAGACCCAGTACTTC.

The chain links TRBV10-1 to TRBJ2-2; 7 positions match TRBD2. The length of the CDR3 is 16 residues. CDR1 is WNHNN, CDR2 SYGVQD, per germline (reference sequence). V lost 3 bases to trimming and J lost 2 bases; unmatched junction nucleotides: 6. CDR3 in DNA: TGCGCCAGCAGTGATTGGGGACTACAAAACACCGGGGAGCTGTTTTTT. Translating gives CASSDWGLQNTGELFF.

This clonotype occurred once. The CDR3: CASSAGPGNTIYF. The CDR3 DNA reads TGTGCCAGCAGTGCCGGCCCTGGAAACACCATATATTTT. This chain uses TRBV2 with TRBJ1-3; D gene ambiguous. Germline V gives CDR1 SNHLY, CDR2 FYNNEI. The V end was cut by 4 bases, the J end by 2 bases, with 6 bases between. This CDR3 is built from 13 residues.

This clonotype has ten or more counts. CDR3 sequence (DNA): TGCAGTGCTAGCGGGAGGGGTCTAGAGACCCAGTACTTC. Its translation is CSASGRGLETQYF. The gene calls are TRBV20-1 and TRBJ2-5; 8 nucleotides align to TRBD2. The CDR3 length is 13 residues. The germline gives CDR1 DFQATT, CDR2 SNEGSKA (reference sequence). V lost 3 bases and J lost 4; bases outside the gene matches: 4.